This T cell receptor beta chain derives from a study of cytomegalovirus exposure and HLA in healthy donors. 60 Vbeta and 13 Jbeta primers were used in PCR. Only in-frame clones appear in the TCRdb table, and some are missing; sequencing was by immunoSEQ multiplex PCR. The sample carries approximately 130,000 clones, roughly 9.6% recorded once. Trimming removed 1 base at V and 6 bases at J, with 17 bases between. This CDR3 region has 16 residues. Donors were ostensibly healthy at sampling, although undocumented immune exposures were probable. V usage is TRBV5-7 and J usage is TRBJ1-5, with D possibly being TRBD1 (5 bases). TRBV5-7 is flagged as an ORF with uncertain function. This sequence originates from a woman in her thirties or forties in good health and CMV-seropositive. What was sequenced was PBMCs. The DNA for the CDR3 is TGTGCCAGCAGCTTGCATTTGCAGGGAACAAGTCAGCCCCAGCATTTT. Translation gives CASSLHLQGTSQPQHF.